One sample yielded the 17 T cell receptor beta chains listed below, sequenced in a study of blood T cell repertoires in COVID-19. Sequencing used immunoSEQ multiplex PCR; TCRdb keeps in-frame clones, though not all of them. The table records more than 90,000 clones, approximately 87% of them present only once. The sample comprised peripheral blood. Receptors were obtained from a man between 65 and 85 years old who had recovered from COVID-19.

The chain joins TRBV20-1 to TRBJ1-1; a weak D match, TRBD1 (6 bases). Trimming pared 3 bases from V and 5 bases from J, leaving 13 bases between. The length of the CDR3 is 13 residues. The germline V gene has CDR1 DFQATT and CDR2 SNEGSKA (reference sequence). DNA of the CDR3: TGCAGTGCTAGTCTCAGGGGATGGACTGAAGCTTTCTTT. It yields the protein CSASLRGWTEAFF.

This clone was observed a few times. The gene calls are TRBV28 and TRBJ1-6, with 12 bases matching TRBD1. CDR1 MDHEN and CDR2 SYDVKM come from the germline V gene. Trimming removed 2 bases from V and 8 bases from J; junction bases left unmatched: 7. CDR3 length: 17 amino acids. The CDR3 DNA reads as TGTGCCAGCAGTTTAGGGACAGGGGGCGCCTGGGATTCACCCCTCCACTTT. Translated, it gives CASSLGTGGAWDSPLHF.

This clone was recorded only once. V and J are TRBV5-1 and TRBJ2-1, with unresolved D. Trimming left V 3 bases short and J 4 bases short, with 2 bases between. Germline CDR1 reads SGHRS; CDR2 reads YFSETQ. The CDR3 has 11 residues. The CDR3 loop reads CASSSYNEQFF. CDR3 coding DNA: TGCGCCAGCAGCTCTTACAATGAGCAGTTCTTC.

The rearrangement joins TRBV28 to TRBJ1-2, with D tentatively TRBD1 (5 bases). V dropped 2 bases and J dropped 3 bases, with 10 bases sitting between them. The CDR3 is 14 residues long. Germline V gene lookup returns CDR1 MDHEN and CDR2 SYDVKM. CDR3 residues: CASSLGQGDYGYTF. The CDR3 coding sequence is TGTGCCAGCAGTTTAGGGCAGGGTGACTATGGCTACACCTTC.

This clone was seen only once. The rearrangement links TRBV5-1 to TRBJ2-1, with 7 bases matching TRBD2. Germline lookup yields CDR1 SGHRS and CDR2 YFSETQ. The CDR3 is made up of 14 amino acids. The ends lost 6 bases at V and 4 bases at J; junction bases unmatched: 7. The CDR3 spells CASMTSPNYNEQFF. The CDR3 nucleotides are TGCGCCAGCATGACTAGCCCAAATTACAATGAGCAGTTCTTC.

The V call is TRBV24-1, the J call TRBJ2-1; the match to TRBD1 covers 7 bases. Germline V gene data show CDR1 as KGHDR and CDR2 as SFDVKD. This CDR3 has 17 residues. V lost 4 bases to trimming and J lost 0 bases; unmatched junction nucleotides: 8. CDR3 sequence: CATSDDMGQISYNEQFF. Written as DNA, the CDR3 is TGTGCCACCAGTGACGACATGGGACAGATCTCCTACAATGAGCAGTTCTTC.

The chain uses TRBV18 and TRBJ2-3; D is possibly TRBD1 (6 bases). V was shortened by 3 bases and J by 1 base, with 11 bases between the two germline ends. Germline assignment: CDR1 KGHSH and CDR2 LQKENI. This CDR3 has 15 residues. The chain's CDR3 is CASSPGQPGTDTQYF. CDR3 coding DNA: TGTGCCAGCTCACCCGGACAGCCTGGCACAGATACGCAGTATTTT.

In DNA form, the CDR3 reads TGTGCCTGGGCCCGGACAGGGAACTATGGCTACACCTTC. This gives the protein CAWARTGNYGYTF. This rearrangement joins TRBV30 to TRBJ1-2; TRBD1 aligns across 8 bases. CDR1 and CDR2 (germline): GTSNPN, SVGIG (reference sequence). V was clipped by 5 bases and J by 2 bases; unmatched bases: 4. This CDR3 contains 13 residues.

The chain carries TRBV6-1 and TRBJ1-1; possibly TRBD1 for D (5 bases). The CDR3 has 17 residues. The ends were cut back, 1 base at V and 11 bases at J, with 26 bases in the middle. From germline, CDR1 is MNHNS and CDR2 SASEGT. CDR3 coding DNA: TGTGCCAGCAGTGAAGGCGCGGCAGGGCCAGTGGTACGGAAGGCTTTCTTT. Protein sequence: CASSEGAAGPVVRKAFF.

The J gene is TRBJ1-4, the V gene TRBV19; D is perhaps TRBD1 (6 bases). The V and J ends lost 6 bases and 2 bases respectively, with 16 bases between them. This CDR3 spans 16 amino acids. Germline loops: CDR1 LNHDA, CDR2 SQIVND (reference sequence). CDR3 bases: TGTGCCAGTAGGCGGCAGGGGTATTCGACTAATGAAAAACTGTTTTTT. This translates into CASRRQGYSTNEKLFF.

This chain uses TRBV27 with TRBJ2-1, with 7 bases lining up with TRBD1. CDR3 length equals 18 residues. After removal of 4 bases from V and 0 bases from J, the junction contained 12 bases not matched to a gene. Germline V gives CDR1 MNHEY, CDR2 SMNVEV (reference sequence). The chain's CDR3 is CASSSYTGTVSSYNEQFF. The CDR3 DNA is TGTGCCAGCAGTTCCTACACCGGGACAGTTAGCTCCTACAATGAGCAGTTCTTC.

This clone was observed a handful of times. The J gene is TRBJ1-6, the V gene TRBV2; the match to TRBD1 covers 8 bases. Germline V CDR1 and CDR2: SNHLY, FYNNEI. The CDR3 totals 16 residues. The V and J ends lost 3 bases and 8 bases, in that order; junction bases with no gene match: 9. CDR3 protein: CASSETGDIGYSPLHF. CDR3 in DNA: TGTGCCAGCAGTGAGACAGGGGATATCGGCTATTCACCCCTCCACTTT. Full variable domain (rest looked up from reference TRBV2 and TRBJ1-6): EPEVTQTPSHQVTQMGQEVILRCVPISNHLYFYWYRQILGQKVEFLVSFYNNEISEKSEIFDDQFSVERPDGSNFTLKIRSTKLEDSAMYFCASSETGDIGYSPLHFGNGTRLTVT.

The rearrangement joins TRBV6-6 to TRBJ2-7, with 7 bases lining up with TRBD1. This CDR3 has 13 amino acids. V shed 6 bases, J shed 9 bases, and the junction held 11 bases outside the gene matches. Germline V gives CDR1 MNHNY, CDR2 SVGAGI (reference sequence). CDR3 sequence: CASRPDSEGAQYF. The CDR3 nucleotides read TGTGCCAGCAGACCCGACTCCGAGGGGGCGCAGTACTTC.

The J gene is TRBJ1-2, the V gene TRBV28, with 10 positions matching TRBD1. CDR1 MDHEN and CDR2 SYDVKM come from the germline V gene. The CDR3 runs to 14 residues. After removal of 6 bases from V and 3 bases from J, the junction contained 4 bases not matched to a gene. CDR3 loop: CASRSGTGDYGYTF. The CDR3 bases are TGTGCCAGCAGATCCGGGACAGGGGACTATGGCTACACCTTC.

The chain uses TRBV28 and TRBJ1-6; D possibly corresponds to TRBD1 (6 bases). CDR1 MDHEN and CDR2 SYDVKM come from the germline V gene. V lost 2 bases to trimming and J lost 15 bases, with 20 bases between them. The CDR3 is 15 amino acids. Written as DNA, the CDR3 is TGTGCCAGCAGTTTACCGGGACAAGGGGCCCTACGCCTCCACTTT. It is translated as CASSLPGQGALRLHF.

Points on this clone: One end of the junction fails to match germline, which may point to a read error. V is TRBV15 and J is TRBJ1-2; no reliable D call. The CDR3 has 14 residues. Germline V gene lookup returns CDR1 LNHNV and CDR2 YYDKDF (reference sequence). The CDR3 protein is CATSRDPIAFGHTF. CDR3 coding DNA: TGTGCCACCAGCAGAGATCCAATCGCCTTTGGCCACACCTTC.

The V call is TRBV5-1, the J call TRBJ2-1, with 7 nucleotides matching TRBD2. V lost 0 bases, J lost 6 bases, and 9 bases stayed unmatched. There are 16 residues in the CDR3. Germline CDR1 reads SGHRS; CDR2 reads YFSETQ. The CDR3 region is CASSLAVGGVGNEQFF. The CDR3 DNA reads TGCGCCAGCAGCTTGGCCGTGGGAGGGGTAGGCAATGAGCAGTTCTTC.